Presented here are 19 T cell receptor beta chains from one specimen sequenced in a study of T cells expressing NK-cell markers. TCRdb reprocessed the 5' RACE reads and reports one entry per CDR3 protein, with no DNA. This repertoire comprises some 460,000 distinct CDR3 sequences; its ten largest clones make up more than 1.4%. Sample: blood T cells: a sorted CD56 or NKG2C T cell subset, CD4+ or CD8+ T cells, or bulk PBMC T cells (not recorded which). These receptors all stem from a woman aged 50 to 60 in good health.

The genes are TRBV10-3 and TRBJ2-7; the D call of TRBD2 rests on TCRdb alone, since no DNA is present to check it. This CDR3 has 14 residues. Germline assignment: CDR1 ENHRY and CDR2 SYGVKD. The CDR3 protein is CAIRGEREAYEQYF.

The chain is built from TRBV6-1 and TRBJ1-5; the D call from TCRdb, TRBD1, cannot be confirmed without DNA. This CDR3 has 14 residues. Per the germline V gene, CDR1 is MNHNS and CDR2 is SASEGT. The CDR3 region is CASSFGKGNQPQHF.

The CDR3 is CSAREEPGTIQYF. This sequence joins TRBV20-1 and TRBJ2-4; the TRBD1 assignment by TCRdb is unverifiable without DNA. Germline CDR1 reads DFQATT; CDR2 reads SNEGSKA (reference sequence). The CDR3 length is 13 residues.

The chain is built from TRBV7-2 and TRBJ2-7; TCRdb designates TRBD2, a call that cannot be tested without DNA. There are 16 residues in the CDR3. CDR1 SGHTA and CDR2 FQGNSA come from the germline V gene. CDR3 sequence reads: CASSSGTSGPDYGQYF.

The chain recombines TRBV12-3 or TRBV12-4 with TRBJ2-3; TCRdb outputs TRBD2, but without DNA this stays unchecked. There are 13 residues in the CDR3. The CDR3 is CASTSRTADTQYF.

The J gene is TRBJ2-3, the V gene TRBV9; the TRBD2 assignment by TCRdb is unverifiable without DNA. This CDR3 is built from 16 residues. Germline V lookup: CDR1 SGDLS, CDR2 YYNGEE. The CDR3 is CASSAGGIQFTDTQYF.

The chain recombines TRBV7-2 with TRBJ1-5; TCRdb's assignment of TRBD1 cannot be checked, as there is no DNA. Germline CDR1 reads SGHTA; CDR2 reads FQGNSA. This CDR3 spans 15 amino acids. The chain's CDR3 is CASSLAGQHNQPQHF. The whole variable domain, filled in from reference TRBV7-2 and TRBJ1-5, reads GAGVSQSPSNKVTEKGKDVELRCDPISGHTALYWYRQSLGQGLEFLIYFQGNSAPDKSGLPSDRFSAERTGGSVSTLTIQRTQQEDSAVYLCASSLAGQHNQPQHFGDGTRLSIL.

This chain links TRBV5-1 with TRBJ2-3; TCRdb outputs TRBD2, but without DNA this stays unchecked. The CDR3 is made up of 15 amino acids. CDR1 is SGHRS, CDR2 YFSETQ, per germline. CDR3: CASSLDRAGMDTQYF.

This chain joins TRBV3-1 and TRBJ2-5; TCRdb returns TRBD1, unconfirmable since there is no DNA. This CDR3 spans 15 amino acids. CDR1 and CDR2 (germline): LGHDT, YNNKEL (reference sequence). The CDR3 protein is CASSYRTGYQETQYF.

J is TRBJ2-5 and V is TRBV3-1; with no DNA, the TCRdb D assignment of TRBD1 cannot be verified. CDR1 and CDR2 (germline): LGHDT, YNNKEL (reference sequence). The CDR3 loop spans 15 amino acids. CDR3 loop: CASSQVLGGDQTQYF.

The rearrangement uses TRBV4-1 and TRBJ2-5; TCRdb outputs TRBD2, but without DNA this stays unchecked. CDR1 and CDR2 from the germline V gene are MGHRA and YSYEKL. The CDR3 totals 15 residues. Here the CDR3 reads CASSQVAGAGETQYF.

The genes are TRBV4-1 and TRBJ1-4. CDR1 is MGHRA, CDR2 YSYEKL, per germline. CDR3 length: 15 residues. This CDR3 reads CASSQGGGQNEKLFF.

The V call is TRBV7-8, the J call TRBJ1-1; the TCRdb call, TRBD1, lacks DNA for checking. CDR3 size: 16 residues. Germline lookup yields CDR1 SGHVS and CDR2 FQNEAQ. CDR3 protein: CASSFYSGTVNTEAFF.

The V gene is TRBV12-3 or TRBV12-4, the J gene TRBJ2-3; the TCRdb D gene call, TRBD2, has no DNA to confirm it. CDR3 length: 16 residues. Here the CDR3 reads CASSFPAGGFSDTQYF.

The CDR3 reads CAISESFTSSGNTIYF. This chain connects TRBV10-3 to TRBJ1-3. Germline CDR1 reads ENHRY; CDR2 reads SYGVKD. CDR3 length equals 16 residues.

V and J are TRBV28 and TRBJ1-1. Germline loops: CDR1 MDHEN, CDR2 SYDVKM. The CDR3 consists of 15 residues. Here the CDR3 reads CASRPPTPGSAEAFF.

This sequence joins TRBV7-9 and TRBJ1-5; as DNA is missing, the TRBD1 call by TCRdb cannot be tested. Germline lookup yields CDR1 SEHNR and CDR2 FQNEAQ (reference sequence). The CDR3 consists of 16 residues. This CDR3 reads CASSLGDRGRVQPQHF.

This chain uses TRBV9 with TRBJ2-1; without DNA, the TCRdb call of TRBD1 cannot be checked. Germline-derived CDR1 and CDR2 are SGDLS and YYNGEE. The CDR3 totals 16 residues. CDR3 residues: CASSEGGQGVRNEQFF. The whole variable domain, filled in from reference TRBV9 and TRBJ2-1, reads DSGVTQTPKHLITATGQRVTLRCSPRSGDLSVYWYQQSLDQGLQFLIQYYNGEERAKGNILERFSAQQFPDLHSELNLSSLELGDSALYFCASSEGGQGVRNEQFFGPGTRLTVL.

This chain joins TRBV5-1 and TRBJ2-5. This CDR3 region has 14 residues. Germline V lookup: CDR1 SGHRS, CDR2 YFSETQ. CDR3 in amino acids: CASSLSLRQETQYF.